One sample yielded the 7 T cell receptor beta chains listed below, sequenced in a study of T cell responses to AZD1222 COVID-19 vaccine. Sequenced by immunoSEQ multiplex PCR; TCRdb stores in-frame clones only, minus some. The repertoire holds around 99,000 clones, with around 90% as singletons. The specimen comprised peripheral blood, sampled on day 0 of MenACWY control vaccination. These receptors came from an adult in good health.

This clone came up a few times. This rearrangement joins TRBV5-6 to TRBJ2-5; D possibly corresponds to TRBD1 (5 bases). This CDR3 region has 13 residues. Trimming removed 4 bases from V and 7 bases from J, with 14 bases in between. Germline V gives CDR1 SGHDT, CDR2 YYEEEE. The CDR3 region has the DNA TGTGCCAGCAGCCCCGAGGTGCAGGGGACCCAGTACTTC. This codes for CASSPEVQGTQYF.

The J gene is TRBJ2-1, the V gene TRBV27; TRBD2 aligns across 11 bases. The ends lost 6 bases at V and 5 bases at J; junction bases unmatched: 12. The CDR3 covers 17 residues. In germline, CDR1 is MNHEY, CDR2 SMNVEV (reference sequence). The CDR3 loop is CASSRLAGTSGNNEQFF. CDR3 bases: TGTGCCAGCAGCCGATTAGCCGGGACTAGCGGAAACAATGAGCAGTTCTTC.

The V call is TRBV12-5, the J call TRBJ1-3; no clear D. The CDR3 spans 14 residues. Trimming took 4 bases from V and 0 from J, leaving 7 bases between them. Germline CDR1 is LGHNT and CDR2 is FRNRAP. The CDR3 reads CASGSGSSGNTIYF. For the CDR3, the DNA is TGTGCTAGTGGTTCTGGGAGCTCTGGAAACACCATATATTTT.

The rearrangement joins TRBV6-2 or TRBV6-3 to TRBJ2-5, with 8 bases aligning to TRBD2. The V gene end was trimmed by 5 bases and the J gene end by 7 bases; junction bases not matched to a gene: 12. This CDR3 spans 15 amino acids. The germline V gene encodes CDR1 MNHEY and CDR2 SVGEGT. CDR3 DNA: TGTGCCAGCAGTCAAACTAGGACTAGCCGTGGGACCCAGTACTTC. It yields the protein CASSQTRTSRGTQYF.

This chain joins TRBV10-3 and TRBJ2-5; 8 positions match TRBD1. The length of the CDR3 is 15 residues. CDR1 and CDR2 from the germline V gene are ENHRY and SYGVKD. Losses at the gene ends were 5 bases for V and 0 bases for J; bases not matched to a gene: 5. DNA for the CDR3: TGTGCCATCAGTCAAGGGACAGGCGACCAAGAGACCCAGTACTTC. This gives the protein CAISQGTGDQETQYF.

This rearrangement joins TRBV6-2 or TRBV6-3 to TRBJ1-1; D gene unclear. Trimming took 5 bases from V and 5 from J, leaving 15 bases between them. The CDR3 spans 14 residues. Germline CDR1 MNHEY, CDR2 SVGEGT. The CDR3 loop reads CASSDGQKDTEAFF. Here the CDR3 DNA reads TGTGCCAGCAGTGACGGCCAGAAGGATACTGAAGCTTTCTTT.

The rearrangement uses TRBV9 and TRBJ2-1; no clear D gene. CDR1 and CDR2 from the germline V gene are SGDLS and YYNGEE. V lost 0 bases, J lost 9 bases, and 10 bases lay in between. CDR3 length: 13 amino acids. CDR3 sequence reads: CASSVEGRGEQFF. The CDR3 DNA reads TGTGCCAGCAGCGTAGAGGGCCGAGGTGAGCAGTTCTTC. The variable domain in full, completed from reference TRBV9 and TRBJ2-1, reads DSGVTQTPKHLITATGQRVTLRCSPRSGDLSVYWYQQSLDQGLQFLIQYYNGEERAKGNILERFSAQQFPDLHSELNLSSLELGDSALYFCASSVEGRGEQFFGPGTRLTVL.